This T cell receptor (beta chain) was sequenced during a study of shared clonotypes between healthy human individuals. Study context: CD4 naive and memory got three plates each, CD8 naive two, CD8 memory one.

Turning to this clone: Its antigen remains unidentified. The identical CDR3 is also encoded by other nucleotide sequences in the sample.

Here immunoSEQ multiplex PCR was the method, and the copy in TCRdb shows in-frame clones only, minus some. The table records roughly 2,500,000 clones, 93% of them present only once. The study separated CD4+ cells into CD45RA+ naive and CD45RA-negative memory subsets. Whole-study findings and limits: Sequencing depth was a factor that was expected to affect clonotype sharing among donors. Relative to memory subsets, naive subsets generally showed larger estimated richness.

The germline gives CDR1 MNHEY, CDR2 SVGAGI. With 7 bases removed from V and 0 bases from J, the gap between germline ends came to 3 bases. This CDR3 is built from 11 residues. Sequenced: naive CD4+ T cells from PBMCs. Subset meaning: CD45RA+ positively selected. This clonotype originated in a man aged 18-30 years in good health. Some clones in this sample may be carry-over from other donors' samples. The genes are TRBV6-5 and TRBJ2-5; D not resolved. In DNA form, the CDR3 reads TGTGCCAGCACCTACCAAGAGACCCAGTACTTC. Its translation is CASTYQETQYF.